This is a list of T cell receptor beta chains from one sample in a study of T-cell memory formation after mild COVID-19. TCRdb used MiXCR to reprocess the 5' RACE reads, holding one entry per CDR3 protein. The data contain about 250,000 distinct CDR3 sequences, roughly 15% of them singletons. The specimen sequenced was PBMCs or a T cell subset sorted from them (not recorded which). The receptor source for this set is an adult woman who had mild COVID-19 (a few samples of this study predate the infection). Cell type and time point are not known. Both conserved end residues are part of each CDR3. The D gene is left open where the match is weak. Clone sizes are given selectively: once, few, many, or a class where the clone is expanded.

V	J	length	D	size	CDR3	DNA
TRBV12-3/TRBV12-4	TRBJ1-1	17	-	few	CASSPRGARHMNTEAFF	TGTGCCAGCAGTCCGAGGGGGGCCAGACATATGAACACTGAAGCTTTCTTT
TRBV5-1	TRBJ1-1	15	-	-	CASSLGPTADTEAFF	TGCGCCAGCAGCTTGGGCCCCACGGCTGATACTGAAGCTTTCTTT
TRBV28	TRBJ2-7	12	-	-	CASVTSSYEQYF	TGTGCCAGCGTTACTAGCTCCTACGAGCAGTACTTC
TRBV9	TRBJ2-7	14	-	-	CASSVGRGAYEQYF	TGTGCCAGCAGCGTAGGCAGGGGAGCCTACGAGCAGTACTTC
TRBV7-2	TRBJ2-3	14	-	many	CASTVAALGGTQYF	TGTGCCAGCACCGTCGCGGCGCTGGGGGGTACGCAGTATTTT
TRBV4-2	TRBJ2-1	14	-	few	CASSQKKNGDEQFF	TGTGCCAGCAGCCAAAAAAAAAATGGCGATGAGCAGTTCTTC
TRBV7-9	TRBJ2-7	16	-	-	CASSSRSGRGSYEQYF	TGTGCCAGCAGCTCGAGGAGCGGCAGGGGATCCTACGAGCAGTACTTC
TRBV28	TRBJ1-4	12	-	once	CASSLFGEKLFF	TGTGCCAGCAGTTTATTCGGTGAAAAACTGTTTTTT
TRBV11-2	TRBJ2-1	16	TRBD2	-	CASSLTGLVRYNEQFF	TGTGCCAGCAGCTTAACCGGACTAGTCCGCTACAATGAGCAGTTCTTC
TRBV6-2/TRBV6-3	TRBJ1-2	13	TRBD1	-	CASSEQGADGYTF	TGTGCCAGCAGCGAACAGGGGGCTGATGGCTACACCTTC
TRBV7-9	TRBJ1-2	15	TRBD1	many	CASIPQGAGDYGYTF	TGTGCCAGCATCCCCCAGGGGGCAGGGGACTATGGCTACACCTTC
TRBV12-3/TRBV12-4	TRBJ1-1	14	TRBD1	-	CASSPLTGAIEAFF	TGTGCCAGCAGTCCCCTGACAGGGGCGATTGAAGCTTTCTTT
TRBV20-1	TRBJ2-3	17	-	-	CSAREGAGWRGTDTQYF	TGCAGTGCTAGAGAGGGGGCAGGTTGGCGTGGCACAGATACGCAGTATTTT
TRBV25-1	TRBJ2-7	13	-	many	CASSGGPPYEQYF	TGTGCCAGCAGCGGGGGTCCTCCGTACGAGCAGTACTTC
TRBV11-2	TRBJ2-5	11	-	few	CASSSDGSQYF	TGTGCCAGCAGCTCGGACGGCTCCCAGTACTTC
TRBV7-9	TRBJ1-4	13	TRBD1	few	CASRDRGREKLFF	TGTGCCAGCCGGGACAGGGGACGTGAAAAACTGTTTTTT
TRBV9	TRBJ2-3	16	TRBD2	many	CASSPWTSGSTDTQYF	TGTGCCAGCAGCCCGTGGACTAGCGGAAGCACAGATACGCAGTATTTT
TRBV12-3/TRBV12-4	TRBJ1-1	13	TRBD1	many	CASTRTGGTEAFF	TGTGCCAGCACCCGGACAGGGGGCACTGAAGCTTTCTTT
TRBV12-3/TRBV12-4	TRBJ2-7	16	-	-	CASSLPASTAANEQYF	TGTGCCAGCAGTCTCCCGGCATCGACAGCCGCCAACGAGCAGTACTTC
TRBV25-1	TRBJ1-4	17	-	few	CASSELGGVARVEKLFF	TGTGCCAGCAGTGAATTAGGAGGAGTCGCCAGGGTCGAAAAACTGTTTTTT
TRBV7-2	TRBJ2-1	15	-	few	CASSLDRSGPNEQFF	TGTGCCAGCAGCTTAGATCGCTCTGGCCCCAATGAGCAGTTCTTC
TRBV2	TRBJ2-7	11	-	few	CASRGYYEQYF	TGTGCCAGCAGAGGATACTACGAGCAGTACTTC
TRBV5-1	TRBJ1-1	16	-	-	CASSLSTGAGGTEAFF	TGCGCCAGCAGCTTGAGTACGGGGGCCGGTGGGACTGAAGCTTTCTTT
TRBV12-3/TRBV12-4	TRBJ2-7	16	TRBD2	few	CASSPPPSGVGYEQYF	TGTGCCAGCAGTCCACCCCCTAGCGGGGTCGGCTACGAGCAGTACTTC
TRBV12-3/TRBV12-4	TRBJ1-1	12	-	few	CASIAGVAEAFF	TGTGCCAGCATCGCAGGGGTGGCTGAAGCTTTCTTT
TRBV7-2	TRBJ2-5	12	TRBD2	-	CASSELARTQYF	TGTGCCAGCAGCGAACTAGCGCGGACCCAGTACTTC
TRBV6-5	TRBJ1-2	12	TRBD1	few	CASRSDRGGYTF	TGTGCCAGCAGGTCGGACAGGGGAGGCTACACCTTC
TRBV5-1	TRBJ2-1	12	-	few	CASSLIWGEQFF	TGCGCCAGCAGCCTAATATGGGGTGAGCAGTTCTTC